These T cell receptor beta chains were read from a single sample in a study of T cell clonotyping in hematopoietic cell transplantation. Assay used: immunoSEQ multiplex PCR; TCRdb lists only in-frame clones, some missing. This sample has some 17,000 clones, with under 90% found just once. The sequenced material came from peripheral blood mononuclear cells. These receptors were taken from a man in his fifties in good health. Some clones in this sample may be carry-over from other donors' samples. Both conserved end residues are part of each CDR3. D genes are given only for firm matches. The size of a clone is reported for some rows only, either as once, few or many, or as a class for expanded clones.

d_call,j_call,clone_size,v_call,cdr3_aa,cdr3_nt
TRBD1,TRBJ1-4,once,TRBV7-9,CASSSGQDNEKLFF,TGTGCCAGCAGCTCGGGACAGGATAATGAAAAACTGTTTTTT
.,TRBJ2-5,.,TRBV5-1,CASNIGETQYF,TGCGCCAGCAACATCGGAGAGACCCAGTACTTC
.,TRBJ1-2,.,TRBV2,CASSGQLTNYGYTF,TGTGCCAGCAGTGGTCAGCTCACTAACTATGGCTACACCTTC
TRBD2,TRBJ2-1,.,TRBV5-8,CASSPGTSGYNEQFF,TGTGCCAGCAGCCCCGGGACTAGCGGCTACAATGAGCAGTTCTTC
.,TRBJ1-1,once,TRBV7-8,CASSLAQGKNTEAFF,TGTGCCAGCAGCTTAGCGCAGGGGAAGAACACTGAAGCTTTCTTT
.,TRBJ1-2,few,TRBV7-9,CASSPGDIGGHYGYTF,TGTGCCAGCAGCCCAGGGGACATCGGAGGGCACTATGGCTACACCTTC
TRBD1,TRBJ1-1,.,TRBV28,CASSLLQGASEAFF,TGTGCCAGCAGTTTATTGCAGGGGGCATCTGAAGCTTTCTTT
TRBD2,TRBJ2-5,.,TRBV6-1,CASSELAGGQETQYF,TGTGCCAGCAGTGAACTAGCGGGGGGGCAAGAGACCCAGTACTTC
.,TRBJ1-1,.,TRBV7-9,CASSRWGEGAFF,TGTGCCAGCAGCCGATGGGGGGAGGGAGCTTTCTTT
TRBD1,TRBJ2-7,.,TRBV27,CASSPWTGGDEQYF,TGTGCCAGCAGTCCCTGGACAGGGGGCGACGAGCAGTACTTC
TRBD2,TRBJ2-5,.,TRBV7-2,CASRIAGGAPTQYF,TGTGCCAGCAGGATAGCGGGGGGCGCGCCGACCCAGTACTTC
.,TRBJ2-2,.,TRBV14,CASSQDRGKNTGELFF,TGTGCCAGCAGCCAAGATCGGGGCAAGAACACCGGGGAGCTGTTTTTT
TRBD2,TRBJ2-7,.,TRBV6-1,CASRREGLGEQYF,TGTGCCAGTAGGAGGGAGGGGCTCGGCGAGCAGTACTTC
.,TRBJ1-2,.,TRBV2,CASVPQQVGYTF,TGTGCCAGCGTGCCTCAGCAGGTTGGCTACACCTTC
.,TRBJ1-5,once,TRBV28,CASARYSNQPQHF,TGTGCCAGCGCCCGTTATAGCAATCAGCCCCAGCATTTT
.,TRBJ1-3,.,TRBV7-3,CASSLTPGISGNTIYF,TGTGCCAGCAGCTTAACTCCAGGGATCTCTGGAAACACCATATATTTT
.,TRBJ2-7,.,TRBV6-5,CASSSSEGLRYEQYF,TGTGCCAGCAGTTCCTCGGAGGGTCTTCGCTACGAGCAGTACTTC
TRBD1,TRBJ1-4,.,TRBV28,CASSYRGAVEKLFF,TGTGCCAGCAGTTACAGGGGGGCCGTGGAAAAACTGTTTTTT
.,TRBJ2-3,.,TRBV5-4,CASSSLGSDTQYF,TGTGCCAGCAGCTCGCTTGGGAGTGATACGCAGTATTTT
.,TRBJ1-2,once,TRBV4-2,CASSHRGGYTF,TGTGCCAGCAGCCATAGAGGGGGCTACACCTTC
.,TRBJ1-4,.,TRBV28,CASDGGVKLFF,TGTGCCAGCGATGGGGGCGTAAAACTGTTTTTT
.,TRBJ2-7,.,TRBV25-1,CASSTPGLIYEQYF,TGTGCCAGCAGTACCCCAGGACTGATATACGAGCAGTACTTC
.,TRBJ2-1,few,TRBV7-2,CASSLRAAYNEQFF,TGTGCCAGCAGCTTAAGGGCAGCCTACAATGAGCAGTTCTTC
.,TRBJ2-3,.,TRBV30,CAGPLEGATDTQYF,TGTGCCGGACCTTTAGAGGGAGCGACAGATACGCAGTATTTT
TRBD1,TRBJ1-2,few,TRBV7-8,CASSYRGAHSYTF,TGTGCCAGCAGCTACAGGGGTGCCCATAGCTACACCTTC
.,TRBJ1-2,.,TRBV6-1,CASSNPGRDGYTF,TGTGCCAGCAGCAACCCAGGGAGGGATGGCTACACCTTC
.,TRBJ1-3,.,TRBV28,CASSPDNSGNTIYF,TGTGCCAGCAGCCCCGATAACTCTGGAAACACCATATATTTT
.,TRBJ1-2,.,TRBV6-6,CASSYGQKNYGYTF,TGTGCCAGCAGTTATGGACAGAAGAACTATGGCTACACCTTC
TRBD1,TRBJ1-1,.,TRBV5-1,CASRGQVNTEAFF,TGCGCCAGCAGGGGACAGGTGAACACTGAAGCTTTCTTT
.,TRBJ1-4,.,TRBV7-9,CASSLDLAGRNANEKLFF,TGTGCCAGCAGCTTAGATTTGGCAGGGAGGAATGCTAATGAAAAACTGTTTTTT
.,TRBJ1-1,.,TRBV7-3,CASSASGTTEAFF,TGTGCCAGCAGTGCCTCTGGGACCACTGAAGCTTTCTTT
TRBD1,TRBJ2-5,.,TRBV29-1,CSGSDGQGAETQYF,TGCAGCGGGTCAGACGGACAGGGGGCGGAGACCCAGTACTTC
.,TRBJ2-7,.,TRBV28,CASSRVLAYEQYF,TGTGCCAGCAGCAGAGTCCTAGCCTACGAGCAGTACTTC
.,TRBJ1-2,once,TRBV7-2,CASSPTNYGYTF,TGTGCCAGCAGCCCGACTAACTATGGCTACACCTTC
.,TRBJ1-6,once,TRBV30,CAWSVGGVNSPLHF,TGTGCCTGGAGTGTTGGGGGGGTTAATTCACCCCTCCACTTT
TRBD1,TRBJ1-1,.,TRBV28,CASGTGMTEAFF,TGTGCCAGCGGGACAGGGATGACTGAAGCTTTCTTT
.,TRBJ1-1,.,TRBV28,CASIGTQVNTEAFF,TGTGCCAGCATCGGAACCCAGGTGAACACTGAAGCTTTCTTT
.,TRBJ1-2,.,TRBV5-1,CASSWGLDVDGYTF,TGCGCCAGCAGCTGGGGGTTGGATGTTGATGGCTACACCTTC
.,TRBJ2-7,.,TRBV6-5,CASSYSRTYEQYF,TGTGCCAGCAGTTACTCGAGGACCTACGAGCAGTACTTC
.,TRBJ1-4,.,TRBV9,CASSGGNEKLFF,TGTGCCAGCAGCGGGGGAAATGAAAAACTGTTTTTT
.,TRBJ2-3,.,TRBV13,CAAGRGVYTQYF,TGTGCCGCAGGGCGGGGAGTATATACGCAGTATTTT
.,TRBJ1-4,.,TRBV5-6,CASSLSRTREKLFF,TGTGCCAGCAGCTTGTCGCGTACTAGGGAAAAACTGTTTTTT
.,TRBJ2-3,once,TRBV12-1,CASSSPTSGGPSTDTQYF,TGTGCCAGCAGCTCCCCGACTAGCGGGGGCCCTAGCACAGATACGCAGTATTTT
.,TRBJ2-7,.,TRBV25-1,CASSEPSGYEQYF,TGTGCCAGCAGTGAACCCTCGGGCTACGAGCAGTACTTC
TRBD2,TRBJ2-7,.,TRBV7-2,CASSLNGGYRYEQYF,TGTGCCAGCAGCTTGAACGGGGGGTACCGCTACGAGCAGTACTTC
TRBD1,TRBJ1-6,.,TRBV2,CASIGDRANNSPLHF,TGTGCCAGCATAGGGGACAGGGCCAATAATTCACCCCTCCACTTT
TRBD1,TRBJ1-1,.,TRBV5-1,CASSLGQGAEAFF,TGCGCCAGCAGCTTGGGACAGGGCGCTGAAGCTTTCTTT
.,TRBJ1-5,.,TRBV9,CASSEAGVSQPQHF,TGTGCCAGCAGCGAGGCAGGGGTGAGTCAGCCCCAGCATTTT
.,TRBJ2-1,few,TRBV13,CASSLDSYSYNEQFF,TGTGCCAGCAGCTTAGACAGCTACTCCTACAATGAGCAGTTCTTC